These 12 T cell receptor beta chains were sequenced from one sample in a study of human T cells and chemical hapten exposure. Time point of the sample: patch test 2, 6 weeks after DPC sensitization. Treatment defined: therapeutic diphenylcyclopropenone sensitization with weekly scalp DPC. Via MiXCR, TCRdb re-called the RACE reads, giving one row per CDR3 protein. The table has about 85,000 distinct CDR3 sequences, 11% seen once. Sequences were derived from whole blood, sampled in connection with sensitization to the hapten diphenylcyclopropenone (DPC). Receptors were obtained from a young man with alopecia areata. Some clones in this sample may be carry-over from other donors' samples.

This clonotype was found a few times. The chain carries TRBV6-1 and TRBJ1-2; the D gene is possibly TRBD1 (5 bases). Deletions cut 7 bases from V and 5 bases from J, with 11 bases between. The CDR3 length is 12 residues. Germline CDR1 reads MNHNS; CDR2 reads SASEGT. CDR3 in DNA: TGTGCCAGCAAGCAGGGTTTATATGGCTACACCTTC. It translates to CASKQGLYGYTF.

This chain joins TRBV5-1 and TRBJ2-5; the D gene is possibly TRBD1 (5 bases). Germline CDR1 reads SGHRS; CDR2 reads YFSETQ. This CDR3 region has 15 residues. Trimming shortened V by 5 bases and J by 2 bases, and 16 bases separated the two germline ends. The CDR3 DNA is TGCGCCAGCAGGCAGATATTGACAGCGCAAGAGACCCAGTACTTC. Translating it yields CASRQILTAQETQYF. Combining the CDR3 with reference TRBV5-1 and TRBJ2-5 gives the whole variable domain KAGVTQTPRYLIKTRGQQVTLSCSPISGHRSVSWYQQTPGQGLQFLFEYFSETQRNKGNFPGRFSGRQFSNSRSEMNVSTLELGDSALYLCASRQILTAQETQYFGPGTRLLVL.

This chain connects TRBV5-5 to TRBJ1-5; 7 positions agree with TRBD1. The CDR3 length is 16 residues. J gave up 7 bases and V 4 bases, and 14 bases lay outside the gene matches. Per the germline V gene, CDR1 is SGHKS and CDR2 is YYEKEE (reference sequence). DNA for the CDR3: TGTGCCAGCAGCCGCGACAGGGTCGGAGGTGGACAGCCCCAGCATTTT. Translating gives CASSRDRVGGGQPQHF.

DNA of the CDR3: TGTGCCAGCAGTTTATGGGATAACCTTAATTCACCCCTCCACTTT. This encodes CASSLWDNLNSPLHF. This chain uses TRBV27 with TRBJ1-6; D not certain. The germline V gene has CDR1 MNHEY and CDR2 SMNVEV (reference sequence). The CDR3 loop spans 15 amino acids. V was trimmed by 1 base and J by 6 bases, leaving 10 bases between them.

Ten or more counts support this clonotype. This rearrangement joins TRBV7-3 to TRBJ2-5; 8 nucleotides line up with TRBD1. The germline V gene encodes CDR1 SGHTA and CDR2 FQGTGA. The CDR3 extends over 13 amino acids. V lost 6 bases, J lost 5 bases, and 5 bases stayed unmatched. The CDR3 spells CASRRTGRETQYF. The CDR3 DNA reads TGTGCCAGCAGACGGACAGGGAGGGAGACCCAGTACTTC. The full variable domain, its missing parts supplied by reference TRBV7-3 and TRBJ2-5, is GAGVSQTPSNKVTEKGKYVELRCDPISGHTALYWYRQSLGQGPEFLIYFQGTGAADDSGLPNDRFFAVRPEGSVSTLKIQRTERGDSAVYLCASRRTGRETQYFGPGTRLLVL.

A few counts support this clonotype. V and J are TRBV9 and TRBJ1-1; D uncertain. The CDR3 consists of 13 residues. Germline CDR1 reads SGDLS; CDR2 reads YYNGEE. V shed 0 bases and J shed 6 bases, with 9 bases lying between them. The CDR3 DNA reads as TGTGCCAGCAGCGTAGAGGGTTTCGCTGAAGCTTTCTTT. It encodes CASSVEGFAEAFF.

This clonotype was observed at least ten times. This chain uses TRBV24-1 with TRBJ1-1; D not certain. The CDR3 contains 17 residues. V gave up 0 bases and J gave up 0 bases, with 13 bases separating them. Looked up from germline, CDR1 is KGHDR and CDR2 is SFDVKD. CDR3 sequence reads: CATSDLQSIRMNTEAFF. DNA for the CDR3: TGTGCCACCAGTGATTTGCAATCCATCCGTATGAACACTGAAGCTTTCTTT.

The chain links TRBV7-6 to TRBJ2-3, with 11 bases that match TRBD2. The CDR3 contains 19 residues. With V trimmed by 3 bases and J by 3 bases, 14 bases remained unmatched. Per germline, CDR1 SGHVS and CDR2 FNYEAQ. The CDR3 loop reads CASSFSSSGGAGVTDTQYF. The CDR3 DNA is TGTGCCAGCAGCTTCTCGAGTAGCGGGGGGGCCGGAGTAACAGATACGCAGTATTTT.

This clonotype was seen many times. CDR3 residues: CASSYSKQGYGTDTQYF. CDR3 nucleotides: TGTGCCAGCAGTTACTCCAAACAGGGGTACGGGACAGATACGCAGTATTTT. The rearrangement uses TRBV6-5 and TRBJ2-3; 7 bases match TRBD1. The V gene's germline CDR1 is MNHEY and CDR2 SVGAGI. J lost 3 bases, V lost 0 bases, and 9 bases had no gene match. CDR3 size: 17 residues.

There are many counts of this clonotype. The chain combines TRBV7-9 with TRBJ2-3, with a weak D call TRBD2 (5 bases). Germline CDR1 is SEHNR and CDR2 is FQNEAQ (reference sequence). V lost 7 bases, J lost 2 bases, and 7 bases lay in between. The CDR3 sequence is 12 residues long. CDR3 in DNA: TGTGCCAGCAAGGGAGTCACAGATACGCAGTATTTT. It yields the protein CASKGVTDTQYF.

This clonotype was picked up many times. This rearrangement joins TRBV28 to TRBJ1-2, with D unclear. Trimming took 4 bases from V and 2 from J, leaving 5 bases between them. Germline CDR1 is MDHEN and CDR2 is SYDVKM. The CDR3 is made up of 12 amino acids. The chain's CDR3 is CASSYRNYGYTF. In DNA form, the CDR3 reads TGTGCCAGCAGTTACCGAAACTATGGCTACACCTTC.

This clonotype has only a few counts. The CDR3 sequence: CASRNQGVVGYTF. As DNA, the CDR3 is TGTGCCAGCAGGAATCAGGGGGTAGTGGGCTACACCTTC. This rearrangement joins TRBV12-3 or TRBV12-4 to TRBJ1-2, with 7 bases lining up with TRBD1. V was pared by 6 bases and J by 8 bases, with 9 bases of the junction left unmatched. The CDR3 spans 13 residues.